Sequencing of this T cell receptor (beta chain) was carried out in a study of TIL therapy for anti-PD-1-resistant metastatic lung cancer. Study at large: Patients then received nivolumab; progressors got lymphodepletion, TIL and IL-2. Tumors had a median PD-L1 proportion score of approximately 5.5%. Study-wide results and limits: The baseline peripheral repertoire was partially replaced by infused TIL clonotypes that later decayed.

This was the immunoSEQ v3 assay. Produced via immunoSEQ multiplex PCR; TCRdb's table is partial and in-frame only. The sample includes 40,000 to 55,000 clones, 79% seen only once; the top ten take about 5%. The time point here: pre-treatment sample, taken before nivolumab and TIL therapy. Comments on this clone: Its target is unknown.

The trim removed 2 bases at V and 4 bases at J, leaving 9 bases unmatched. The CDR3 is 16 residues long. Germline V gene sequence: CDR1 SEHNR, CDR2 FQNEAQ (reference sequence). This TCR came from a woman between 30 and 85 years old with non-small cell lung cancer. J is TRBJ2-7 and V is TRBV7-9; 9 nucleotides align to TRBD1. The material was blood, obtained at baseline. The CDR3 bases are TGTGCCAGCAGCTTAAAGGGACAGGGACAGGGTTACGAGCAGTACTTC. Protein sequence: CASSLKGQGQGYEQYF.